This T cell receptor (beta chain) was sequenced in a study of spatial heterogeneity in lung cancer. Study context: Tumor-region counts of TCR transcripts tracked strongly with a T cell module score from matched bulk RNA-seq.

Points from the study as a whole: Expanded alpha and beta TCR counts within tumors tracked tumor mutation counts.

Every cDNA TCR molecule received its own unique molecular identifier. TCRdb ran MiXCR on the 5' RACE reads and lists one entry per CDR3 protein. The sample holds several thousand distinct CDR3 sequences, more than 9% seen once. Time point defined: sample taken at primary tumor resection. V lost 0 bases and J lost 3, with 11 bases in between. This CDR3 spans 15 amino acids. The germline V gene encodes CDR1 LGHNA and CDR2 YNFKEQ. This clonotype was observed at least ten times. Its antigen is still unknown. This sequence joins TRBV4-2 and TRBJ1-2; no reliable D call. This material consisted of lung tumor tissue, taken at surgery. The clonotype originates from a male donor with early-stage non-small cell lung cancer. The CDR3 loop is CASSQDQGIYYGYTF. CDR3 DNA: TGTGCCAGCAGCCAAGACCAAGGGATCTACTATGGCTACACCTTC.